What follows describes a single T cell receptor beta chain. Its target is not known. This sample stems from a study of OX40 agonist ivuxolimab in advanced cancers. Study-level background: Treatment of patients was with ivuxolimab, an agonistic anti-OX40 (CD134) antibody. One hepatocellular carcinoma and a couple of cutaneous melanoma patients partially responded.

Findings and caveats of the study: The average count of expanded clones was higher among CD8+ T cells than among CD4+.

Trimming took 6 bases from V and 3 from J, leaving 14 bases between them. CDR1 and CDR2 (germline): MNHEY, SVGAGI. The CDR3 is made up of 14 amino acids. Sequenced by immunoSEQ multiplex PCR; TCRdb stores in-frame clones only, minus some. The sample lists tens of thousands of clones, less than 90% occurring once. The rearrangement uses TRBV6-5 and TRBJ1-2; D perhaps matches TRBD1 (5 bases). The sequencing used CD4+ or CD8+ T cells sorted from blood, collected in a trial of the OX40 agonist ivuxolimab. This receptor was obtained from an adult with an advanced solid tumor such as melanoma, head and neck, liver or kidney cancer. In DNA, the CDR3 is TGTGCCAGCAGCCGAGACGACAGCTACTATGGCTACACCTTC. Amino acid sequence: CASSRDDSYYGYTF.